The source of this TCR beta chain is a study of long-term antiretroviral therapy in people with HIV. The overall study: There is a gap of about a decade between the earliest samples and the later 2015 immediate-ART recommendation.

This clone was found once. Its cognate antigen is unknown. Whole-study findings and limits: Spans of CDR3 length were tighter for HIV repertoires than for controls. All blood samples came from the years 2004 to 2017, possibly under older ART regimens.

CDR1 and CDR2 (germline): SGHRS, YFSETQ. The CDR3 length is 17 residues. Trimming removed 0 bases from V and 1 base from J, with 16 bases in between. Survey-level immunoSEQ v3.0 assays were run. Sequencing was intended to reach about 35,000-55,000 T-cell genomes per sample. The data were produced by immunoSEQ multiplex PCR, yet TCRdb's version contains in-frame clones alone and is incomplete. The sample records 35,000 to 45,000 clones, 94% being singletons. Sequenced material: unsorted PBMCs, taken 4.1 years after starting antiretroviral therapy. The chain has TRBV5-1 and TRBJ1-1; D is unclear. The sequence was obtained from a woman aged 45-60 years with HIV. The CDR3 sequence is CASSLGAVRLTNTEAFF. CDR3 nucleotide sequence: TGCGCCAGCAGCTTGGGGGCAGTACGGCTCACGAACACTGAAGCTTTCTTT.